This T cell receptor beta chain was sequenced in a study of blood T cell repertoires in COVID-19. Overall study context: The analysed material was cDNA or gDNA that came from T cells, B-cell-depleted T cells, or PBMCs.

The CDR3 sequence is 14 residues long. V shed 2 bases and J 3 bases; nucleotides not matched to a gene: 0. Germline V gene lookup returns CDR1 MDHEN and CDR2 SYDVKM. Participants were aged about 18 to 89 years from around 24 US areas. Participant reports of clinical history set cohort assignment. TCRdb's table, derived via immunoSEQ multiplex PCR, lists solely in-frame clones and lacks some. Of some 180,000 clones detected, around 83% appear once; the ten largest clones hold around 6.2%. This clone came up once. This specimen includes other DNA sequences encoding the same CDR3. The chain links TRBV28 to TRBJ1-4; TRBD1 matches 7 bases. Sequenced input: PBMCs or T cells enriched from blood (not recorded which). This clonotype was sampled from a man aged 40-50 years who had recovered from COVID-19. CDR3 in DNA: TGTGCCAGCAGTTTAACAGGGGCTAATGAAAAACTGTTTTTT. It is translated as CASSLTGANEKLFF.